Presented here are 21 T cell receptor beta chains from one specimen sequenced in a study of T cell responses to AZD1222 COVID-19 vaccine. Here immunoSEQ multiplex PCR was the method, and the copy in TCRdb shows in-frame clones only, minus some. The sample holds 84,000 or so clones, approximately 86% seen once. The sample was peripheral blood, taken on day 0 of AZD1222 vaccination. The source of these receptors is an adult in good health.

The chain has TRBV3-1 (or the pseudogene TRBV3-2) and TRBJ1-1; the D gene is possibly TRBD1 (6 bases). Germline V lookup: CDR1 LGHDT, CDR2 YNNKEL (reference sequence). The CDR3 contains 14 residues. The V and J ends lost 1 base and 5 bases respectively, with 11 bases between them. The chain's CDR3 is CASSQGGGGTEAFF. Here the CDR3 DNA reads TGTGCCAGCAGCCAAGGAGGAGGGGGGACTGAAGCTTTCTTT.

The sample holds one count of this clone. The chain couples TRBV27 to TRBJ2-6; D gene unclear. The germline CDR1 and CDR2 sequences are MNHEY and SMNVEV (reference sequence). The CDR3 runs to 15 residues. The V gene lost 6 bases and the J gene lost 3 bases, with 12 bases spanning the gap. CDR3 sequence: CASSRPGFGANVLTF. The CDR3, as DNA: TGTGCCAGCAGCCGCCCCGGGTTTGGGGCCAACGTCCTGACTTTC. Full variable domain (rest looked up from reference TRBV27 and TRBJ2-6): EAQVTQNPRYLITVTGKKLTVTCSQNMNHEYMSWYRQDPGLGLRQIYYSMNVEVTDKGDVPEGYKVSRKEKRNFPLILESPSPNQTSLYFCASSRPGFGANVLTFGAGSRLTVL.

The genes are TRBV12-3 or TRBV12-4 and TRBJ2-3; TRBD1 matches at 8 bases. The CDR3 sequence is 13 residues long. The ends lost 8 bases at V and 8 bases at J; junction bases unmatched: 9. The CDR3 DNA reads TGTGCCAGCGGACAGGGATCACAGACTACGCAGTATTTT. Its translation: CASGQGSQTTQYF.

The table lists this clone with a few counts. CDR3 region: CATDKAYEQYF. The DNA of the CDR3 is TGTGCCACTGACAAAGCCTACGAGCAGTACTTC. The chain carries TRBV6-5 and TRBJ2-7; no firm D call. V was shortened by 10 bases and J by 2 bases, with 9 bases between the two germline ends. Germline assignment: CDR1 MNHEY and CDR2 SVGAGI. The length of the CDR3 is 11 residues.

This clone has only one observation. The rearrangement links TRBV6-5 to TRBJ2-1, with 7 bases fitting TRBD2. CDR3 length: 15 residues. Looked up from germline, CDR1 is MNHEY and CDR2 is SVGAGI. Trimming took 4 bases from V and 2 from J; bases not matched to a gene: 5. The CDR3 spells CASSFSSGTYNEQFF. CDR3 in DNA: TGTGCCAGCAGTTTTTCGAGCGGGACCTACAATGAGCAGTTCTTC.

J is TRBJ1-6 and V is TRBV18; D is uncertain. Germline V CDR1 and CDR2: KGHSH, LQKENI. The CDR3 runs 14 residues. V dropped 4 bases and J dropped 6 bases, with 10 bases sitting between them. CDR3 region: CASSQSGINSPLHF. Here the CDR3 DNA reads TGTGCCAGCTCACAATCAGGCATTAATTCACCCCTCCACTTT.

The sample holds a few counts of this clone. V is TRBV14 and J is TRBJ1-2; a weak D match, TRBD1 (5 bases). With 1 base removed from V and 7 bases from J, the gap between germline ends came to 10 bases. The CDR3 loop spans 13 amino acids. Germline V gene data show CDR1 as SGHDN and CDR2 as FVKESK. The DNA for the CDR3 is TGTGCCAGCAGCCAAGGGGACTTCAGTGGCTACACCTTC. It specifies CASSQGDFSGYTF.

This clone showed up just once. The rearrangement uses TRBV6-2 or TRBV6-3 and TRBJ2-7, with TRBD1 matching over 9 bases. The germline V gene encodes CDR1 MNHEY and CDR2 SVGEGT. The CDR3 extends over 17 amino acids. J was trimmed by 2 bases and V by 2 bases; bases with no gene match: 10. CDR3 sequence: CASSYPMGTGTPYEQYF. The CDR3 nucleotides are TGTGCCAGCAGTTACCCCATGGGGACAGGGACGCCCTACGAGCAGTACTTC.

The V gene is TRBV10-3, the J gene TRBJ2-1; D is unclear. Germline V gene data show CDR1 as ENHRY and CDR2 as SYGVKD. Trimming removed 6 bases from V and 0 bases from J, with 15 bases in between. This CDR3 has 16 residues. The CDR3: CAIRSDTVSSYNEQFF. In DNA form, the CDR3 reads TGTGCCATCAGATCAGACACAGTCAGCTCCTACAATGAGCAGTTCTTC.

The V and J genes are TRBV28 and TRBJ1-2; D remains unclear. The CDR3 has 13 amino acids. Germline V gene sequence: CDR1 MDHEN, CDR2 SYDVKM. V lost 3 bases to trimming and J lost 4 bases, with 9 bases between them. The chain's CDR3 is CASSLRMVYGYTF. The CDR3 DNA is TGTGCCAGCAGTTTGAGGATGGTCTATGGCTACACCTTC.

This clone was seen only a few times. The chain recombines TRBV14 with TRBJ2-7; D is perhaps TRBD2 (6 bases). The CDR3 extends over 14 amino acids. The germline V gene encodes CDR1 SGHDN and CDR2 FVKESK. Between the trimmed V and J ends, which lost 2 bases and 5 bases, there was a span of 13 bases. The CDR3 is CASSQPRGRNEQYF. In DNA, the CDR3 is TGTGCCAGCAGCCAACCTCGGGGGAGAAACGAGCAGTACTTC.

This chain uses TRBV18 with TRBJ1-4; D call uncertain. CDR1 is KGHSH, CDR2 LQKENI, per germline. This CDR3 has 16 amino acids. V gave up 2 bases and J gave up 0 bases, with 10 bases separating them. For the CDR3, the DNA is TGTGCCAGCTCACCAAACCCTCCGTCAACTAATGAAAAACTGTTTTTT. As protein: CASSPNPPSTNEKLFF.

The rearrangement links TRBV7-3 to TRBJ1-1; possibly TRBD1 for D (5 bases). CDR1 is SGHTA and CDR2 is FQGTGA in the germline V gene. This CDR3 contains 14 residues. Trimming shortened V by 3 bases and J by 1 base, and 9 bases separated the two germline ends. For the CDR3, the DNA is TGTGCCAGCAGCTTCCAGGGAGGGAACACTGAAGCTTTCTTT. This sequence encodes CASSFQGGNTEAFF. Together with reference TRBV7-3 and TRBJ1-1, the CDR3 gives the full variable domain: GAGVSQTPSNKVTEKGKYVELRCDPISGHTALYWYRQSLGQGPEFLIYFQGTGAADDSGLPNDRFFAVRPEGSVSTLKIQRTERGDSAVYLCASSFQGGNTEAFFGQGTRLTVV.

The rearrangement links TRBV3-1 (or the pseudogene TRBV3-2) to TRBJ1-5, with a weak D call TRBD1 (5 bases). Trimming left V 5 bases short and J 4 bases short, with 12 bases between. This CDR3 has 14 residues. CDR1 LGHDT and CDR2 YNNKEL come from the germline V gene (reference sequence). The CDR3 DNA reads as TGTGCCAGCAGCGGGGACCCAGGTAATCAGCCCCAGCATTTT. This sequence encodes CASSGDPGNQPQHF.

The chain employs TRBV28 and TRBJ1-1; D uncertain. This CDR3 region has 14 residues. With 7 bases removed from V and 0 bases from J, the gap between germline ends came to 12 bases. Germline V gene sequence: CDR1 MDHEN, CDR2 SYDVKM. DNA of the CDR3: TGTGCCAGCACCCCTTCCGTTGTGAACACTGAAGCTTTCTTT. As protein: CASTPSVVNTEAFF.

J is TRBJ2-2 and V is TRBV29-1; D might be TRBD2 (5 bases). Between the trimmed V and J ends, which lost 4 bases and 0 bases, there was a span of 9 bases. This CDR3 region has 14 residues. Germline assignment: CDR1 SQVTM and CDR2 ANQGSEA. CDR3 amino acids: CSVVGRANTGELFF. CDR3 coding DNA: TGCAGCGTTGTGGGGAGAGCGAACACCGGGGAGCTGTTTTTT.

The chain links TRBV9 to TRBJ2-4; D possibly uses TRBD1 or TRBD2 (7 bases each). Germline CDR1 and CDR2: SGDLS and YYNGEE. The ends were cut back, 3 bases at V and 6 bases at J, with 22 bases in the middle. CDR3 size: 17 residues. Here the CDR3 DNA reads TGTGCCAGCAGCGGAGCCGTCCCAGGGGGGGCTTTAAACATTCAGTACTTC. It is translated as CASSGAVPGGALNIQYF.

The chain links TRBV13 to TRBJ1-3; 7 bases fit TRBD1. Germline V gene data show CDR1 as PRHDT and CDR2 as FYEKMQ (reference sequence). The junction had 9 bases not matched to a gene; V was cut back by 4 bases and J by 0 bases. The CDR3 totals 17 residues. The CDR3 loop is CASSSRTGGYSGNTIYF. CDR3 nucleotide sequence: TGTGCCAGCAGCTCCCGGACAGGAGGGTACTCTGGAAACACCATATATTTT.

The V gene is TRBV28, the J gene TRBJ2-7; D perhaps matches TRBD1 (6 bases). Germline V gene data show CDR1 as MDHEN and CDR2 as SYDVKM. There are 13 residues in the CDR3. Deletions cut 9 bases from V and 7 bases from J, with 19 bases between. CDR3 loop: CASSTGIEREQYF. In DNA form, the CDR3 reads TGTGCCAGTTCGACAGGCATCGAGCGGGAGCAGTACTTC.

This rearrangement joins TRBV29-1 to TRBJ1-3; possible D gene TRBD1, 5 bases. Germline V gene data show CDR1 as SQVTM and CDR2 as ANQGSEA. V lost 5 bases to trimming and J lost 3 bases, with 11 bases between them. This CDR3 spans 13 amino acids. CDR3 residues: CSVNQGYGNTIYF. DNA for the CDR3: TGCAGCGTTAATCAGGGATATGGAAACACCATATATTTT.

The chain carries TRBV7-9 and TRBJ1-2, with D perhaps TRBD1 (5 bases). The CDR3 sequence is 12 residues long. The germline V gene encodes CDR1 SEHNR and CDR2 FQNEAQ (reference sequence). V dropped 0 bases and J dropped 13 bases, with 12 bases sitting between them. CDR3 amino acids: CASSLAQTDGTF. CDR3 DNA sequence: TGTGCCAGCAGCTTAGCCCAGACAGATGGCACCTTC.